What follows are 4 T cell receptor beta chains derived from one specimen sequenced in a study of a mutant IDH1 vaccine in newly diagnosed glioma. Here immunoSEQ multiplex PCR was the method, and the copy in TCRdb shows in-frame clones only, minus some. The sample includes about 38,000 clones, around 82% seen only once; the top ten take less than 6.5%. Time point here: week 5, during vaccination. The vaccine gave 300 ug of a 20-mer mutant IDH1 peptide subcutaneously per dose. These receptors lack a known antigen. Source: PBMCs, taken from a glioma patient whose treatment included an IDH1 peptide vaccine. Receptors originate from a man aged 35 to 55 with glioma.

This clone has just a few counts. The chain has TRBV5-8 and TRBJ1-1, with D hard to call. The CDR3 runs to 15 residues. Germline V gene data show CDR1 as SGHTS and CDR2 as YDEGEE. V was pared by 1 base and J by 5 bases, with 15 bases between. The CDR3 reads CASSLKGEEDTEAFF. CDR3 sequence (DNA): TGTGCCAGCAGCTTGAAGGGCGAGGAGGATACTGAAGCTTTCTTT.

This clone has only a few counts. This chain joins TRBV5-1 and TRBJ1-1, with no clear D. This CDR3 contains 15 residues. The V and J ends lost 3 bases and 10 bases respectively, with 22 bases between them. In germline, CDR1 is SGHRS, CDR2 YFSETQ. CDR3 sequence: CASSWSGSGGSLAFF. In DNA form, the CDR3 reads TGCGCCAGCAGCTGGAGCGGCAGCGGCGGATCGTTAGCTTTCTTT.

The CDR3 nucleotides read TGTGCCAGCAGTTACTCGAGTGGTTGGAGTGAAAAACTGTTTTTT. Translated: CASSYSSGWSEKLFF. The rearrangement links TRBV6-5 to TRBJ1-4; the D is unclear. V was cut by 0 bases and J by 7 bases, with 12 bases left in between. Germline V lookup: CDR1 MNHEY, CDR2 SVGAGI. The CDR3 loop spans 15 amino acids.

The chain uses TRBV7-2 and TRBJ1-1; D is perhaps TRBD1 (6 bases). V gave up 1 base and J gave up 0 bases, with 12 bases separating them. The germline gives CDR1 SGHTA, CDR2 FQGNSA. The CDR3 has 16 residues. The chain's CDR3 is CASSLVTGILNTEAFF. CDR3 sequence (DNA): TGTGCCAGCAGCTTAGTCACAGGGATCTTGAACACTGAAGCTTTCTTT.